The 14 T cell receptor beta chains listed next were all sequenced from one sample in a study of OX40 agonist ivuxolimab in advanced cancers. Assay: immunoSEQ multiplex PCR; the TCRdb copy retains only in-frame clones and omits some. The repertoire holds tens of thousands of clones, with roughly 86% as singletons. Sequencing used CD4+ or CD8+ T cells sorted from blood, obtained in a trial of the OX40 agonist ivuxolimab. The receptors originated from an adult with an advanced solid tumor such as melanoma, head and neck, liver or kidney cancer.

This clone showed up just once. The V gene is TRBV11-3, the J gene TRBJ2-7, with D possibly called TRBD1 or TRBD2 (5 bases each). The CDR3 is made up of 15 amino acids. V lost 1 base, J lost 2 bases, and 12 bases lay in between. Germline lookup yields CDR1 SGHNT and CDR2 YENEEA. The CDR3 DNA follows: TGTGCCAGCAGCTTAGCTTCGGGGCCCGCCTACGAGCAGTACTTC. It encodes CASSLASGPAYEQYF.

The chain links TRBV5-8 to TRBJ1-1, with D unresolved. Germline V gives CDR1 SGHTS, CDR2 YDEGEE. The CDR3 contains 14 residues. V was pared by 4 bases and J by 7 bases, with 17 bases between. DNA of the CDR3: TGTGCCAGCAGCCTCGGGGTTGGGATTCATGAAGCTTTCTTT. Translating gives CASSLGVGIHEAFF.

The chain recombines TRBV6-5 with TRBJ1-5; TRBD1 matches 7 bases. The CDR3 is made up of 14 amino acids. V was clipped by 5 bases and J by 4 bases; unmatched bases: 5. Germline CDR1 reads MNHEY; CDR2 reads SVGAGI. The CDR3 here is CASSDLTGNQPQHF. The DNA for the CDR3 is TGTGCCAGCAGTGATTTGACAGGGAATCAGCCCCAGCATTTT.

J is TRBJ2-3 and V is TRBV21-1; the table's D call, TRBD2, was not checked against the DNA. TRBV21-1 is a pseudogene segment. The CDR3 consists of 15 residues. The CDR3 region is CASSKGHSHTDTQYF. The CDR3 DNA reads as TGTGCCAGCAGCAAAGGTCACTCGCACACAGATACGCAGTATTTT.

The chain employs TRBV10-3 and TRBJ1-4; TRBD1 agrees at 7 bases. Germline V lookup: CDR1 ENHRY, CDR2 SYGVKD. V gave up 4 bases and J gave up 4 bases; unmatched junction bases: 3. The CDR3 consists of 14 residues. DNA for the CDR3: TGTGCCATCAGTGGGACAGGCGATAATGAAAAACTGTTTTTT. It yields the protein CAISGTGDNEKLFF.

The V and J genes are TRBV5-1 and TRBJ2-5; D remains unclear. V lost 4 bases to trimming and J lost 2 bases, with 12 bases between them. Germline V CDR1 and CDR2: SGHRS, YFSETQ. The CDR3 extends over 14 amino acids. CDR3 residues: CASSPGLSQETQYF. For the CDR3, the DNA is TGCGCCAGCAGCCCCGGGCTGTCGCAAGAGACCCAGTACTTC. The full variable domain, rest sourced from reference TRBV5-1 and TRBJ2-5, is KAGVTQTPRYLIKTRGQQVTLSCSPISGHRSVSWYQQTPGQGLQFLFEYFSETQRNKGNFPGRFSGRQFSNSRSEMNVSTLELGDSALYLCASSPGLSQETQYFGPGTRLLVL.

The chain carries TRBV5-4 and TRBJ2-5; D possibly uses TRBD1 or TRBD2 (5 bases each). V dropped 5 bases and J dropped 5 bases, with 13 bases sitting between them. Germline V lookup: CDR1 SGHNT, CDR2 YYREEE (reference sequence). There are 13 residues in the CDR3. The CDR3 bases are TGTGCCAGCAGGGGGGTAAACAGGGAGACCCAGTACTTC. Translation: CASRGVNRETQYF.

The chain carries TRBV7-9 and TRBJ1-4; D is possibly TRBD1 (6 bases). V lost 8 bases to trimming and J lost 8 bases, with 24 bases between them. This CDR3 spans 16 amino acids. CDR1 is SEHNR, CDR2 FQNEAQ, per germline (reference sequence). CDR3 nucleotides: TGTGCCAGCGGGGGCCGCGGATTGCGGGGGCAGGAAAAACTGTTTTTT. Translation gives CASGGRGLRGQEKLFF.

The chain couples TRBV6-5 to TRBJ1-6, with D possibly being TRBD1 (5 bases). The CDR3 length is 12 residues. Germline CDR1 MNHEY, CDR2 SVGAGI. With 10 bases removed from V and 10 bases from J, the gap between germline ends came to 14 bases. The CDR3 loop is CATTTGESPLHF. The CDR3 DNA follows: TGTGCCACCACCACGGGGGAATCACCCCTCCACTTT.

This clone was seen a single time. This CDR3 is CASSPTTLFPLIEQYF. The CDR3 region has the DNA TGTGCCAGCAGCCCCACCACCCTTTTTCCCCTTATCGAGCAGTACTTC. The chain is built from TRBV7-2 and TRBJ2-7; the D is unclear. The CDR3 contains 16 residues. From germline, CDR1 is SGHTA and CDR2 FQGNSA. V lost 5 bases and J lost 6, with 23 bases in between. The entire variable domain, with the rest obtained from reference TRBV7-2 and TRBJ2-7, is as follows: GAGVSQSPSNKVTEKGKDVELRCDPISGHTALYWYRQSLGQGLEFLIYFQGNSAPDKSGLPSDRFSAERTGGSVSTLTIQRTQQEDSAVYLCASSPTTLFPLIEQYFGPGTRLTVT.

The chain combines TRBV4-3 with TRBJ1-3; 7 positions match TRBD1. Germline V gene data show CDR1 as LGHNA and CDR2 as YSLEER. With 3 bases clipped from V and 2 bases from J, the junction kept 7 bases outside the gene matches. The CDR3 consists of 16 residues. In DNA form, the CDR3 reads TGCGCCAGCAGCCATAAATTTACAGGGGCTGGAAACACCATATATTTT. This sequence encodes CASSHKFTGAGNTIYF.

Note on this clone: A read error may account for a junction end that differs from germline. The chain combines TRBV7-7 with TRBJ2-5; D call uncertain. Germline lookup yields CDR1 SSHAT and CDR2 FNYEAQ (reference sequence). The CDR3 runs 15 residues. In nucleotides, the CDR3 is TGTGCTAGCAGCCAATCTGGGCAGAAACAAGAGACCCAGTACTTC. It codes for CASSQSGQKQETQYF. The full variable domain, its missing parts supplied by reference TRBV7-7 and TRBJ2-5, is GAGVSQSPRYKVTKRGQDVTLRCDPISSHATLYWYQQALGQGPEFLTYFNYEAQPDKSGLPSDRFSAERPEGSISTLTIQRTEQRDSAMYRCASSQSGQKQETQYFGPGTRLLVL.

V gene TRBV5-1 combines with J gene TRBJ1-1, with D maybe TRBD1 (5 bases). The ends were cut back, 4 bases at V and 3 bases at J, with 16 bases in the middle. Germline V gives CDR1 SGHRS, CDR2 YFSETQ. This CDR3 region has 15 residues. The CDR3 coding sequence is TGCGCCAGCAGCGTAACTGAGGGGCGGGACACTGAAGCTTTCTTT. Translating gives CASSVTEGRDTEAFF.

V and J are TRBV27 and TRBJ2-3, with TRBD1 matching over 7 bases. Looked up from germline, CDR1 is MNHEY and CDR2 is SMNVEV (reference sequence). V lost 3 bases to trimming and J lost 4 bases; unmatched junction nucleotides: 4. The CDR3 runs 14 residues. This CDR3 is CASSFTGVADTQYF. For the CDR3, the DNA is TGTGCCAGCAGTTTCACAGGGGTTGCAGATACGCAGTATTTT.